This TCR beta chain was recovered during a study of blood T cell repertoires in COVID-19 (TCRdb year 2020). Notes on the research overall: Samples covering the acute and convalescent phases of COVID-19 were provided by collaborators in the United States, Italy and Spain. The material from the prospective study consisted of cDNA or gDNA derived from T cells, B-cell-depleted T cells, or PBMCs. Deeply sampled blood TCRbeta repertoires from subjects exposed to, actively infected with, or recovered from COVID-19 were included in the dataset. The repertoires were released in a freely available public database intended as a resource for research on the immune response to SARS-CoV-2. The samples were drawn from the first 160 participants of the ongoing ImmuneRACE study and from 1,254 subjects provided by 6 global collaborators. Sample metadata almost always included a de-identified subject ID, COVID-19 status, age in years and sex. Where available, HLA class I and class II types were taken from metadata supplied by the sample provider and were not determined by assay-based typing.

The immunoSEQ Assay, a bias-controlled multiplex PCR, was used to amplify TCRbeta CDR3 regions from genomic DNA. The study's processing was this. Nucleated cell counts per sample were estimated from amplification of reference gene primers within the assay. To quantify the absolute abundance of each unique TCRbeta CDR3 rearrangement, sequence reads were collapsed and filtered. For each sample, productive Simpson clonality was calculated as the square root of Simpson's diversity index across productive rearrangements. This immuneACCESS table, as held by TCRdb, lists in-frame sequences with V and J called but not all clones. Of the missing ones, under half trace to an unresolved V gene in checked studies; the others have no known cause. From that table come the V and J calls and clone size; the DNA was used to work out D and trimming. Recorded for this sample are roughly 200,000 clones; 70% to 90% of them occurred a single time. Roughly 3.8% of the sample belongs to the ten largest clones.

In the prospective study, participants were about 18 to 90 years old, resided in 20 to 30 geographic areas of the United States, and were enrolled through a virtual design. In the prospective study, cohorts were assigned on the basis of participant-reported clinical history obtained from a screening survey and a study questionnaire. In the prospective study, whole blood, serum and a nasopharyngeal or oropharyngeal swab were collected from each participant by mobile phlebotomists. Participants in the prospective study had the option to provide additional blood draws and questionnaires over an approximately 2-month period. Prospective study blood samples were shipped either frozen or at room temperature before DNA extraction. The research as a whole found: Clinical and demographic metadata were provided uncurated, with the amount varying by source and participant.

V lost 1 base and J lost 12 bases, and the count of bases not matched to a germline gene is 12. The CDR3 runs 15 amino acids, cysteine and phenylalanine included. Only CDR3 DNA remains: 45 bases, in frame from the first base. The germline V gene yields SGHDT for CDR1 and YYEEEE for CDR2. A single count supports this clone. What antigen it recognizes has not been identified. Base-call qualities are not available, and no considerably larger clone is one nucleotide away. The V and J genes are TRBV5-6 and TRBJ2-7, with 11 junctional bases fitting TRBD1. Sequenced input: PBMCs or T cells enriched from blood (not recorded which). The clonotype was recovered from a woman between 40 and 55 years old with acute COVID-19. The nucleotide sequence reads TGTGCCAGCAGCTTGAGACTAGGACAGGGGGCGCGTCTGTACTTC. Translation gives CASSLRLGQGARLYF.